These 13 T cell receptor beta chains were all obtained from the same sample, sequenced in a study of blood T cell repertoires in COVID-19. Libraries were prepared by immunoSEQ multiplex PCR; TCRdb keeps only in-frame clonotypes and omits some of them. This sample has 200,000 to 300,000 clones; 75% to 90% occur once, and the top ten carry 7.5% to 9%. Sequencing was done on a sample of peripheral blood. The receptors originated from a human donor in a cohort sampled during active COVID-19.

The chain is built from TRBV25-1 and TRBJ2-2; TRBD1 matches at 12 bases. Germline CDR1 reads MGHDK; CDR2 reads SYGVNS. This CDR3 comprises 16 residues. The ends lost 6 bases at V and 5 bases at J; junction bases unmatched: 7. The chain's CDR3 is CASRTGTGGRTGELFF. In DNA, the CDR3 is TGTGCCAGCAGGACAGGGACAGGGGGCAGAACCGGGGAGCTGTTTTTT.

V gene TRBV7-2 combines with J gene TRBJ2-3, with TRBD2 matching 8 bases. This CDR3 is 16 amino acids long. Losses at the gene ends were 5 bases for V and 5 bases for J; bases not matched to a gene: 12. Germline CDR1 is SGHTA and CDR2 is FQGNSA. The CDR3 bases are TGTGCCAGCAGCCTCGCAGGGGCGGGGGGACAAGATACGCAGTATTTT. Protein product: CASSLAGAGGQDTQYF.

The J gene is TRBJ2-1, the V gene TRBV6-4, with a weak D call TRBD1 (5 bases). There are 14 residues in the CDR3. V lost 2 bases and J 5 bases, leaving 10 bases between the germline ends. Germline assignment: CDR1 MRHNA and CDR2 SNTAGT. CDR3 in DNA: TGTGCCAGCAGTGACCAGGGCGAGAACAATGAGCAGTTCTTC. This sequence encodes CASSDQGENNEQFF.

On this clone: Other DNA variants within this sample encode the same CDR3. The CDR3: CASSQEGRGYGYTF. The CDR3 nucleotides read TGTGCCAGCAGCCAGGAAGGGAGGGGCTATGGCTACACCTTC. This chain uses TRBV3-1 (or the pseudogene TRBV3-2) with TRBJ1-2, with D possibly being TRBD1 (5 bases). This CDR3 region has 14 residues. V lost 3 bases and J lost 4, with 12 bases in between. The germline V gene encodes CDR1 LGHDT and CDR2 YNNKEL (reference sequence).

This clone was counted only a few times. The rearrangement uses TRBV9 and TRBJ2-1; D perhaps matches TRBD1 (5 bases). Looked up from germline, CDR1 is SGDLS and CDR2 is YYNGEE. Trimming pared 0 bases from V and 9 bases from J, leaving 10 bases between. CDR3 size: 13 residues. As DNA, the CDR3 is TGTGCCAGCAGCGTAGAGGGGATCGGTGAGCAGTTCTTC. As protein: CASSVEGIGEQFF.

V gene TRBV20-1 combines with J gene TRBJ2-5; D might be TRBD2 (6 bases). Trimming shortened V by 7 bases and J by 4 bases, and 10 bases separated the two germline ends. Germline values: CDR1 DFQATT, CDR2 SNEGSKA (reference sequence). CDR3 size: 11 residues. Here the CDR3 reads CSGGGGETQYF. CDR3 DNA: TGCAGTGGGGGAGGTGGAGAGACCCAGTACTTC.

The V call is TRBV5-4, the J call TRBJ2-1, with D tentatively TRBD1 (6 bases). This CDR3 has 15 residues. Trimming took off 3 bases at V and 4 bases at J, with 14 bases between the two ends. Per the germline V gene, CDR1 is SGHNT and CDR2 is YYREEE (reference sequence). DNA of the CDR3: TGTGCCAGCAGCTCTGGACAGAACCAATACAATGAGCAGTTCTTC. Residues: CASSSGQNQYNEQFF.

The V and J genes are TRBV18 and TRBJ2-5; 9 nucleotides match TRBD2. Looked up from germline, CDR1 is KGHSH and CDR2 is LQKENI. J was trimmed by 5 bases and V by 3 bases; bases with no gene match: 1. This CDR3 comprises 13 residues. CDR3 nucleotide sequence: TGTGCCAGCTCACCGCGGGAGGGCGAGACCCAGTACTTC. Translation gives CASSPREGETQYF.

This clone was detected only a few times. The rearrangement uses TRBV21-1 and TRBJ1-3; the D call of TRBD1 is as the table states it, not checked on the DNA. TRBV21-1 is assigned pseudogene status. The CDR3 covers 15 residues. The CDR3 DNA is TGTGCCAGCAGCACACTGACAGGGTCCGGAAACACCATATATTTT. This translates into CASSTLTGSGNTIYF.

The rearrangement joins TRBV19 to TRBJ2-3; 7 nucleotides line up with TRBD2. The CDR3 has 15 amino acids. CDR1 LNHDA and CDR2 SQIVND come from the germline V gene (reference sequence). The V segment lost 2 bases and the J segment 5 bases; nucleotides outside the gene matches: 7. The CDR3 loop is CASSISGGGGDTQYF. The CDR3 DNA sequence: TGTGCCAGTAGTATATCAGGCGGGGGAGGAGATACGCAGTATTTT.

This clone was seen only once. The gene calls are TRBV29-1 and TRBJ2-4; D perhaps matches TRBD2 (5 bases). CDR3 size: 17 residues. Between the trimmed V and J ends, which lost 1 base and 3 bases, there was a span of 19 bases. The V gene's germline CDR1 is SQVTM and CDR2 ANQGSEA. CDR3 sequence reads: CSVEGARGSFGKNIQYF. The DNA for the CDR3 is TGCAGCGTTGAAGGGGCTCGGGGAAGTTTCGGCAAAAACATTCAGTACTTC.

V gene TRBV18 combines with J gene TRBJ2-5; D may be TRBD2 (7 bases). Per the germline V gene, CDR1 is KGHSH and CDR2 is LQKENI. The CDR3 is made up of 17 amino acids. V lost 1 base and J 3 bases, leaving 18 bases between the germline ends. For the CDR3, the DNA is TGTGCCAGCTCACCACTAAGGGGGGGCCCCAGCGAAGAGACCCAGTACTTC. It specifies CASSPLRGGPSEETQYF.

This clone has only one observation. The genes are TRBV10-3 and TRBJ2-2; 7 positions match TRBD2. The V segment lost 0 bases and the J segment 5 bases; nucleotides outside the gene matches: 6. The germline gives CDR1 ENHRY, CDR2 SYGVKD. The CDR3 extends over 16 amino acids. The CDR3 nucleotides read TGTGCCATCAGTGAGTCCGCGGGAGAGGGTACCGGGGAGCTGTTTTTT. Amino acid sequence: CAISESAGEGTGELFF.